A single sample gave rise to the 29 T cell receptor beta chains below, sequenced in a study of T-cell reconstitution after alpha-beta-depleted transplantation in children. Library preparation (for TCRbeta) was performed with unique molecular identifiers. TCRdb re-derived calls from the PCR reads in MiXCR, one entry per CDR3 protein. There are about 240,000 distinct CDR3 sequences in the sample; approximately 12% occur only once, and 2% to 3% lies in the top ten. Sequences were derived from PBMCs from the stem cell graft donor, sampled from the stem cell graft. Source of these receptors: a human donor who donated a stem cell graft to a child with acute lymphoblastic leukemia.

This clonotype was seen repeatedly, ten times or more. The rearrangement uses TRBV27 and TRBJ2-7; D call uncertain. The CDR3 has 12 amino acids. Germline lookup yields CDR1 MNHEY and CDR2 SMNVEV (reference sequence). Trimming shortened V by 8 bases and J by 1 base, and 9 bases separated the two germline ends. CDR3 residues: CASFSVSYEQYF. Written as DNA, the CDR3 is TGTGCCAGCTTCAGTGTTTCCTACGAGCAGTACTTC.

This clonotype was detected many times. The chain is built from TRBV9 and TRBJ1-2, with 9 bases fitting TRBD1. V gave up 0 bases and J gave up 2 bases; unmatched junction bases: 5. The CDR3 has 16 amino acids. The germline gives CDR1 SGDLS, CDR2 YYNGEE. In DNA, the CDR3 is TGTGCCAGCAGCGTAGTCGGCGGACAGGGGAACTATGGCTACACCTTC. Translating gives CASSVVGGQGNYGYTF.

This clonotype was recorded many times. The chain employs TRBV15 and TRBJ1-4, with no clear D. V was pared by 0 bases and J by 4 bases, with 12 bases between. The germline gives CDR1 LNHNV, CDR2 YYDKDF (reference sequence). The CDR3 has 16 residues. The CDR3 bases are TGTGCCACCAGCAGAGATCCCGAGGGTTATAATGAAAAACTGTTTTTT. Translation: CATSRDPEGYNEKLFF.

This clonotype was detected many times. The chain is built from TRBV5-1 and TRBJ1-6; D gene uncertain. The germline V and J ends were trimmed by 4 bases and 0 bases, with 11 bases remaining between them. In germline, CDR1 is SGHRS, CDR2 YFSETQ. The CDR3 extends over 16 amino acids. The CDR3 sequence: CASSVGPSSYNSPLHF. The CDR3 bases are TGCGCCAGCAGCGTCGGACCCAGCTCCTATAATTCACCCCTCCACTTT.

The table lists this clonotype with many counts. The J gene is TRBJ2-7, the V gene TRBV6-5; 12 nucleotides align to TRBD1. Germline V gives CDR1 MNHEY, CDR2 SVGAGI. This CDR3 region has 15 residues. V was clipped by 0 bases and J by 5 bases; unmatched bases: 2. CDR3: CASSYSGQGANEQYF. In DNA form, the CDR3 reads TGTGCCAGCAGTTACTCGGGACAGGGGGCCAACGAGCAGTACTTC.

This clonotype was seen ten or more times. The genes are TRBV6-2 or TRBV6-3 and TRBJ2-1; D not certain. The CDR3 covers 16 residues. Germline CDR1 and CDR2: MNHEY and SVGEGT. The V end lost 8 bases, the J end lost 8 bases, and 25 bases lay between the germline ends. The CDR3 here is CASFWEGLTLAYEQFF. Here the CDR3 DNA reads TGTGCCAGCTTTTGGGAAGGCCTTACTTTAGCCTATGAGCAGTTCTTC.

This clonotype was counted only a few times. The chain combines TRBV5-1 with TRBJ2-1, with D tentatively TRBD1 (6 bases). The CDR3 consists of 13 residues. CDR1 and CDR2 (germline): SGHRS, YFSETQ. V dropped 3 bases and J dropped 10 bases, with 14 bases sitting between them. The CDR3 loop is CASSSQGIGEQFF. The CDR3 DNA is TGCGCCAGCAGCTCACAGGGTATTGGCGAGCAGTTCTTC.

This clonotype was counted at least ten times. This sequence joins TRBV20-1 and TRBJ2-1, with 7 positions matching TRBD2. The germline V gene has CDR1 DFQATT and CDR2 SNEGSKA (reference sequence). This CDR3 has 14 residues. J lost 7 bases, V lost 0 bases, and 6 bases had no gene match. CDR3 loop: CSAREASGANEQFF. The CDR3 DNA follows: TGCAGTGCTAGAGAAGCTAGCGGAGCAAATGAGCAGTTCTTC.

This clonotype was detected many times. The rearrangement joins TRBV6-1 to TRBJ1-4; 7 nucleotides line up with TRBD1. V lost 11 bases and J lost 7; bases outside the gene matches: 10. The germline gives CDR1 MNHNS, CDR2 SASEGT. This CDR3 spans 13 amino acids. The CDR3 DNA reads TGTGCCGCCCTAGACAGGGAGGGTGAAAAACTGTTTTTT. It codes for CAALDREGEKLFF.

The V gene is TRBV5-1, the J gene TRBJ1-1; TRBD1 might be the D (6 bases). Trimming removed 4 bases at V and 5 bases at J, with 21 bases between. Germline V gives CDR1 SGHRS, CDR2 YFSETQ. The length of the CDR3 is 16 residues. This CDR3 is CASSLGGGRVGTEAFF. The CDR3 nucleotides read TGCGCCAGCAGCCTGGGGGGGGGCAGGGTGGGAACTGAAGCTTTCTTT.

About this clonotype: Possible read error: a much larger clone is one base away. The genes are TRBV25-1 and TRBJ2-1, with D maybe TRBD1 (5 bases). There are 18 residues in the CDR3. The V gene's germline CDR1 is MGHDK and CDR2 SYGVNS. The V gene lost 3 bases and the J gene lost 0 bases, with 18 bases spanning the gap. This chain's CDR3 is CASSDTLSTGFSYNEQFF. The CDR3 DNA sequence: TGTGCCAGCAGTGATACACTGAGCACAGGTTTCTCCTACAATGAGCAGTTCTTC.

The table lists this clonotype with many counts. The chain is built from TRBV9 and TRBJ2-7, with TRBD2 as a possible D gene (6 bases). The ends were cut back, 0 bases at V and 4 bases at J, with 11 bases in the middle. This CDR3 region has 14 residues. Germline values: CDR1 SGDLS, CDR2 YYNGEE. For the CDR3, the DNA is TGTGCCAGCAGCGTAGCAAGCGGGCAGTACGAGCAGTACTTC. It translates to CASSVASGQYEQYF. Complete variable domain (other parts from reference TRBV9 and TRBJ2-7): DSGVTQTPKHLITATGQRVTLRCSPRSGDLSVYWYQQSLDQGLQFLIQYYNGEERAKGNILERFSAQQFPDLHSELNLSSLELGDSALYFCASSVASGQYEQYFGPGTRLTVT.

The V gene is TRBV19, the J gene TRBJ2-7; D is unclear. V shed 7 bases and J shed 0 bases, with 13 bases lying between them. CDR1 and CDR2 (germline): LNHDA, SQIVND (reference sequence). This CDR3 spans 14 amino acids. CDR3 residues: CASTMAGNSYEQYF. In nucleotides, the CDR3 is TGTGCCAGTACTATGGCCGGCAACTCCTACGAGCAGTACTTC.

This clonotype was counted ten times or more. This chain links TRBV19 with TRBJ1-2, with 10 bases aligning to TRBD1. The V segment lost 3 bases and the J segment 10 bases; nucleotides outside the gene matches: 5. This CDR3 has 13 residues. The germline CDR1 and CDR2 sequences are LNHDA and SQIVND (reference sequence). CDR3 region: CASSIRDRGHYTF. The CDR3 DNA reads TGTGCCAGTAGTATCCGCGACAGGGGGCACTACACCTTC. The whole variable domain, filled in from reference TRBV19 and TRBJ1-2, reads DGGITQSPKYLFRKEGQNVTLSCEQNLNHDAMYWYRQDPGQGLRLIYYSQIVNDFQKGDIAEGYSVSREKKESFPLTVTSAQKNPTAFYLCASSIRDRGHYTFGSGTRLTVV.

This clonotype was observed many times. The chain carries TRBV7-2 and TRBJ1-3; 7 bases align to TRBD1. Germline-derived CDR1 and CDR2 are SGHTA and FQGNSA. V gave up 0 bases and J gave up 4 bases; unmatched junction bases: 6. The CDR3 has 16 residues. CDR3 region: CASSLALRDSGNTIYF. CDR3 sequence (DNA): TGTGCCAGCAGCTTAGCCCTCCGGGACAGCGGAAACACCATATATTTT. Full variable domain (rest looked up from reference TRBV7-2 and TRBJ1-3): GAGVSQSPSNKVTEKGKDVELRCDPISGHTALYWYRQSLGQGLEFLIYFQGNSAPDKSGLPSDRFSAERTGGSVSTLTIQRTQQEDSAVYLCASSLALRDSGNTIYFGEGSWLTVV.

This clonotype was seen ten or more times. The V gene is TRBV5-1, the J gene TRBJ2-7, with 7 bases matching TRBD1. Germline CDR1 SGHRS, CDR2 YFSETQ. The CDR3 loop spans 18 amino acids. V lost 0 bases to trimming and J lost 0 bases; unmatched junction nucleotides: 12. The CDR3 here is CASSLAGDSGFSSYEQYF. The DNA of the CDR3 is TGCGCCAGCAGCTTGGCAGGGGACAGCGGTTTTAGCTCCTACGAGCAGTACTTC. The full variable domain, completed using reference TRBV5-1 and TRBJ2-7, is KAGVTQTPRYLIKTRGQQVTLSCSPISGHRSVSWYQQTPGQGLQFLFEYFSETQRNKGNFPGRFSGRQFSNSRSEMNVSTLELGDSALYLCASSLAGDSGFSSYEQYFGPGTRLTVT.

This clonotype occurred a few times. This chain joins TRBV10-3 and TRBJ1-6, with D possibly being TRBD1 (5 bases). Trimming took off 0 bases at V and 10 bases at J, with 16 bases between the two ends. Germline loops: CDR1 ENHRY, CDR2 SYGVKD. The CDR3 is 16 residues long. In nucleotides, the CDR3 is TGTGCCATCAGTGAGTCGATCCGCAGGGTCGAATCACCCCTCCACTTT. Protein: CAISESIRRVESPLHF.

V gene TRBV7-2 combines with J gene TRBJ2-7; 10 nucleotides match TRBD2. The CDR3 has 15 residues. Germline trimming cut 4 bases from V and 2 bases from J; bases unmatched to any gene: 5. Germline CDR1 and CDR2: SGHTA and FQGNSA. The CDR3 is CASSSSGSKTYEQYF. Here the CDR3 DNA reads TGTGCCAGCAGCTCTAGCGGGAGTAAAACCTACGAGCAGTACTTC.

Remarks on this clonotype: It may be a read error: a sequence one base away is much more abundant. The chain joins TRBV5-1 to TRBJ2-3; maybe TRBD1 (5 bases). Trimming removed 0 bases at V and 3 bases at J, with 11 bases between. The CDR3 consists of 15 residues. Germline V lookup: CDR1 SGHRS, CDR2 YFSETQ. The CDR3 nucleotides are TGCGCCAGCAGCTTGGATCGACAGAGAACAGATACGCAGTATTTT. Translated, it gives CASSLDRQRTDTQYF.

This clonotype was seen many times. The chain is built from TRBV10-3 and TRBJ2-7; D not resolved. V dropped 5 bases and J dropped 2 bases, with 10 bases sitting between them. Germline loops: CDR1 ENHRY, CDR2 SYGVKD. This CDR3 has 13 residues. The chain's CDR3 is CAISITPTYEQYF. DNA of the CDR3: TGTGCCATCAGTATCACCCCGACCTACGAGCAGTACTTC.

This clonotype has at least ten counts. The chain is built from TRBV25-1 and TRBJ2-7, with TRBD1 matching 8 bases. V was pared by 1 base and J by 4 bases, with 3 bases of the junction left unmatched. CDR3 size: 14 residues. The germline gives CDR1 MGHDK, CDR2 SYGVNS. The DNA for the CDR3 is TGTGCCAGCAGTGAATCGGGACAGGTATACGAGCAGTACTTC. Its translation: CASSESGQVYEQYF.

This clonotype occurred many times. Written as DNA, the CDR3 is TGCAGCGCCACCGGGCAGGTGATGAACACTGAAGCTTTCTTT. Its translation is CSATGQVMNTEAFF. V gene TRBV29-1 combines with J gene TRBJ1-1; the D is unclear. Trimming stripped 7 bases from V and 0 bases from J, with 15 bases between. The CDR3 runs to 14 residues. CDR1 and CDR2 from the germline V gene are SQVTM and ANQGSEA.

CDR3 bases: TGCGCCAGAGGGGAGAGGGTCGACGAGCAGTACTTC. As protein: CARGERVDEQYF. The chain has TRBV5-1 and TRBJ2-7, with D perhaps being TRBD1 or TRBD2 (5 bases each). The CDR3 spans 12 residues. CDR1 and CDR2 from the germline V gene are SGHRS and YFSETQ. The V end was cut by 8 bases, the J end by 5 bases, with 14 bases between.

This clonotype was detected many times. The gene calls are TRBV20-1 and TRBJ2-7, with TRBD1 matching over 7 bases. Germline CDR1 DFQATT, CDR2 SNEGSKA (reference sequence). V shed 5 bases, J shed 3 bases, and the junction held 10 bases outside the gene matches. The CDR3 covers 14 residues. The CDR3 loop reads CSADTGVPGYEQYF. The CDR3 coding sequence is TGCAGTGCTGACACAGGGGTTCCCGGCTACGAGCAGTACTTC.

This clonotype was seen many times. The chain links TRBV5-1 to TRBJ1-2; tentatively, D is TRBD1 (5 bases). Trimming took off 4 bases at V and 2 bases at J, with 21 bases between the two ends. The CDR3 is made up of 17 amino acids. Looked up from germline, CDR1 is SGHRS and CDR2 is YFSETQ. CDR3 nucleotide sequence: TGCGCCAGCAGCAACCGAGAGCAGGGCAACCTAAACTATGGCTACACCTTC. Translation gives CASSNREQGNLNYGYTF.

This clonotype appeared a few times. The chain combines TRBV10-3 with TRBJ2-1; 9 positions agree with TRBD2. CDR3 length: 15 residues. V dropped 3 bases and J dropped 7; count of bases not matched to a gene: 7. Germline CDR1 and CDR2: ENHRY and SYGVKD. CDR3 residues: CAISDIAGEGNEQFF. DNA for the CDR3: TGTGCCATCAGTGATATAGCGGGAGAGGGAAATGAGCAGTTCTTC.

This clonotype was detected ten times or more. The CDR3 DNA follows: TGTGCCAGCAGTTCGATCGGACAGGGATGGACCTACGAGCAGTACTTC. Translating it yields CASSSIGQGWTYEQYF. This sequence joins TRBV6-5 and TRBJ2-7, with 8 nucleotides matching TRBD1. Germline V gives CDR1 MNHEY, CDR2 SVGAGI. This CDR3 comprises 16 residues. V dropped 4 bases and J dropped 2; count of bases not matched to a gene: 10.

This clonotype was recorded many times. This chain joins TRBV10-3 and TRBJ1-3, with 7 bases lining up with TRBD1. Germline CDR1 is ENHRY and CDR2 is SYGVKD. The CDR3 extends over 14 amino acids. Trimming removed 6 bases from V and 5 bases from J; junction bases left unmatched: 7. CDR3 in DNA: TGTGCCATCAGGGGACAGTTGGCACGAAACACCATATATTTT. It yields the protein CAIRGQLARNTIYF.

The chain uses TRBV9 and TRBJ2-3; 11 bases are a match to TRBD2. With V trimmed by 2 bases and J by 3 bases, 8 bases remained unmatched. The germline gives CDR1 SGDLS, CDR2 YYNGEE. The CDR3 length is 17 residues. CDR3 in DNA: TGTGCCAGCAGCGTCACCGGGACTAGCGGAATAACAGATACGCAGTATTTT. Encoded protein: CASSVTGTSGITDTQYF.